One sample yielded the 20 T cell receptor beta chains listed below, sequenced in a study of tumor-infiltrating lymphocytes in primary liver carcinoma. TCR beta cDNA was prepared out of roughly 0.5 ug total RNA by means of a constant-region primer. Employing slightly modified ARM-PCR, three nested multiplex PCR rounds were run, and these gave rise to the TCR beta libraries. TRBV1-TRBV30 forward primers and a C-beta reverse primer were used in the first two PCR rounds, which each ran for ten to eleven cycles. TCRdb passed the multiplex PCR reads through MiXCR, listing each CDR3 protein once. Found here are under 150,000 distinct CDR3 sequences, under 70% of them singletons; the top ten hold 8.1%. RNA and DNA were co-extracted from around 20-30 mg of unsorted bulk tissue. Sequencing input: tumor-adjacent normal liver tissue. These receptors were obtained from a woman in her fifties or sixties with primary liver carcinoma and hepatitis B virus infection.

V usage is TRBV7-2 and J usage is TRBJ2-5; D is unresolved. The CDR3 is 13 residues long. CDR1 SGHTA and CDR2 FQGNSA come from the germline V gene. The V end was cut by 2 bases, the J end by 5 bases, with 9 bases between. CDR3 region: CASSLRSRETQYF. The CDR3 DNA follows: TGTGCCAGCAGCTTAAGGTCCCGCGAGACCCAGTACTTC.

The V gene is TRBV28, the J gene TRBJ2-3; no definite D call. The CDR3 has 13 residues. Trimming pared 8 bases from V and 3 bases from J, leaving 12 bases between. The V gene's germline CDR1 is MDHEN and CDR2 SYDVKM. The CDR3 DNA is TGTGCCAGCGGTTCATCCCTAACAGATACGCAGTATTTT. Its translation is CASGSSLTDTQYF.

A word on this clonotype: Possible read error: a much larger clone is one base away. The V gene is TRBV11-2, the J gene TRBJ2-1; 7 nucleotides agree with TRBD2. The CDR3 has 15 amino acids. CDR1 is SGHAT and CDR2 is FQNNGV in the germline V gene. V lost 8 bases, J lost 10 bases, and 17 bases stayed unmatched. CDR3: CASGLRSGTFGEQFF. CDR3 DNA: TGTGCCAGCGGCCTCCGGAGCGGGACTTTTGGCGAGCAGTTCTTC.

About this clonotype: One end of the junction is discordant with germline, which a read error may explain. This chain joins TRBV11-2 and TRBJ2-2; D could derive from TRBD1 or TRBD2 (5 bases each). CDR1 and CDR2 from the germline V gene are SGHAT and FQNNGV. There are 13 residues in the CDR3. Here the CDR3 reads CSSSSVGAGELFF. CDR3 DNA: TGTTCCAGCAGCTCTGTAGGGGCCGGGGAGCTATTTTTT.

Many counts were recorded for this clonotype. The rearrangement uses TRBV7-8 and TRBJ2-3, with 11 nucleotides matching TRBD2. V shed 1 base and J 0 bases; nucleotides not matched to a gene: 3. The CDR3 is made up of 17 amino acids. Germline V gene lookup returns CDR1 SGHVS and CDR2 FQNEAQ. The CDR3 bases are TGTGCCAGCAGCTTAGGGACTAGCGGGCCGAGCACAGATACGCAGTATTTT. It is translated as CASSLGTSGPSTDTQYF.

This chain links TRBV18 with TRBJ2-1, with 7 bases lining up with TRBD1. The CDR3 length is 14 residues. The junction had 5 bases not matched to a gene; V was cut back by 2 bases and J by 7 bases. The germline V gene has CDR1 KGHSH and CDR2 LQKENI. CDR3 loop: CASSPLKGANEQFF. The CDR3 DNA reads TGTGCCAGCTCACCATTGAAGGGGGCGAATGAGCAGTTCTTC.

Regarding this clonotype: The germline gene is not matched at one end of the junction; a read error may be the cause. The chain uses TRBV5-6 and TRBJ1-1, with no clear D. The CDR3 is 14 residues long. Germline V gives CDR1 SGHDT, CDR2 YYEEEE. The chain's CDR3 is CTRSLRVAYTEAFF. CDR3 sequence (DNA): TGTACCAGAAGCTTGCGGGTAGCGTACACTGAAGCTTTCTTT.

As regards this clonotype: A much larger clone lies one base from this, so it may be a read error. DNA of the CDR3: TGTGCCAGCAGCCCTCCAAGGTGGCGGGGAGCTTTCTTT. Translating it yields CASSPPRWRGAFF. This chain links TRBV6-5 with TRBJ1-1, with D uncertain. The germline V and J ends were trimmed by 6 bases and 10 bases, with 18 bases remaining between them. There are 13 residues in the CDR3. CDR1 MNHEY and CDR2 SVGAGI come from the germline V gene.

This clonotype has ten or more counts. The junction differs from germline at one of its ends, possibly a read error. The CDR3 reads CASSAASLPRNF. The CDR3 DNA is TGCGCCAGCAGTGCGGCAAGTCTCCCTCGCAACTTT. The chain couples TRBV10-2 to TRBJ1-6; D is undetermined. The length of the CDR3 is 12 residues. Germline V gene lookup returns CDR1 WSHSY and CDR2 SAAADI.

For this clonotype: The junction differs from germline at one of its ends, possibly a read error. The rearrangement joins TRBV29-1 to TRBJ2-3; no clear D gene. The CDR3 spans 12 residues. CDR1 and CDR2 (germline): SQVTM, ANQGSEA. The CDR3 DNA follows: TGCAGTGTTGAGCAGAGCACAGATACGCATTATTTT. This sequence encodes CSVEQSTDTHYF.

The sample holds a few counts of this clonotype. DNA for the CDR3: TGTGCCAGCAGCGAACAAGGGATAACGCGGGAGACCCAGTACTTC. It is translated as CASSEQGITRETQYF. This chain connects TRBV7-9 to TRBJ2-5; D remains ambiguous. With 5 bases removed from V and 5 bases from J, the gap between germline ends came to 18 bases. Per the germline V gene, CDR1 is SEHNR and CDR2 is FQNEAQ (reference sequence). The CDR3 consists of 15 residues.

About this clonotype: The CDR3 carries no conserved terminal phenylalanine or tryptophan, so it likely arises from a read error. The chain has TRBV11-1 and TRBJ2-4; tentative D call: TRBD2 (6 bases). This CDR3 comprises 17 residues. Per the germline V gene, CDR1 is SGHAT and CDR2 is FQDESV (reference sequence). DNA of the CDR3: TGTGCCAGCAGCTTTCCCGGGACTTGCGGGACCAATAACATTCAGTACCTC. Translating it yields CASSFPGTCGTNNIQYL.

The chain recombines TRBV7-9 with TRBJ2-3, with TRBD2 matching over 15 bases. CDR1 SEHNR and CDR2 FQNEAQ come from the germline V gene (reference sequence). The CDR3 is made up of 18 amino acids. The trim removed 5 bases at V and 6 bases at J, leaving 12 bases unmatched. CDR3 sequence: CASSPSTGTSGRLDTQYF. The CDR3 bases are TGTGCCAGCAGCCCGAGCACCGGGACTAGCGGGAGGTTGGATACGCAGTATTTT.

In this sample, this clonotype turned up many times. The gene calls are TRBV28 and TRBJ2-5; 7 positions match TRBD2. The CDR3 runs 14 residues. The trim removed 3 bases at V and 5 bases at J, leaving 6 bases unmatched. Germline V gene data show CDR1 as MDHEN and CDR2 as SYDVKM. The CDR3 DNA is TGTGCCAGCAGTTTTTATGAGGGAGGGGAGACCCAGTACTTC. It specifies CASSFYEGGETQYF.

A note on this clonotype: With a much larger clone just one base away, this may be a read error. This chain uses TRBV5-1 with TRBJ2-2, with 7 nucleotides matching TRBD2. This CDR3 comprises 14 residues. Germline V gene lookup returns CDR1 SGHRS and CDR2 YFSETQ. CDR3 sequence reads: CAISFAGETGELFF. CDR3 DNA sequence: TGCGCCATCAGCTTCGCGGGGGAGACCGGGGAGCTGTTTTTT.

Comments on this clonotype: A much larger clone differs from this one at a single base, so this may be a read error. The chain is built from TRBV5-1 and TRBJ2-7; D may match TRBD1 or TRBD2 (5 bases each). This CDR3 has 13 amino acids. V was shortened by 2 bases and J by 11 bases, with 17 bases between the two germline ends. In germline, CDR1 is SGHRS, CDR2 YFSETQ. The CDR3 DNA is TGCGCCAGCAGCTTAGGGCTCCAAGGGGAGAAGTACTTC. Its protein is CASSLGLQGEKYF.

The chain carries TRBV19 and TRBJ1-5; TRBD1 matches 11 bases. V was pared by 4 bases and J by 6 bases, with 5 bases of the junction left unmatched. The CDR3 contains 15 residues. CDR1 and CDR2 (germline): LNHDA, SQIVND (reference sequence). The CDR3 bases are TGTGCCAGTAGTAGACAGGACAGGGGGCTTCAGCCCCAGCATTTT. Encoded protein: CASSRQDRGLQPQHF. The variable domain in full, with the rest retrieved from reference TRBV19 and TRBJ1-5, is DGGITQSPKYLFRKEGQNVTLSCEQNLNHDAMYWYRQDPGQGLRLIYYSQIVNDFQKGDIAEGYSVSREKKESFPLTVTSAQKNPTAFYLCASSRQDRGLQPQHFGDGTRLSIL.

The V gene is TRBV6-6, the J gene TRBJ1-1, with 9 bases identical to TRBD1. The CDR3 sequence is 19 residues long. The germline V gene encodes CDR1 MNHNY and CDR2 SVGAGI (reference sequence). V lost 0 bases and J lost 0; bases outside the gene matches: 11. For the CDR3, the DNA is TGTGCCAGCAGTTACTCGTTTACAGGGGGCTCTCGGATGAACACTGAAGCTTTCTTT. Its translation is CASSYSFTGGSRMNTEAFF.

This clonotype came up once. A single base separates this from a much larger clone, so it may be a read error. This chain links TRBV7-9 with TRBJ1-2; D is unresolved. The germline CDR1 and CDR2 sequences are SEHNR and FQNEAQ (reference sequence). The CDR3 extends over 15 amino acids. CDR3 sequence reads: CVSSLGPIGLYGYTF. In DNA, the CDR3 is TGTGTCAGCAGCTTAGGGCCGATTGGGCTATATGGCTACACCTTC.

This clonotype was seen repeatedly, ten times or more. CDR3: CASSLSVYNEQFF. The CDR3 DNA reads TGTGCCAGCAGCTTGTCTGTTTACAATGAGCAGTTCTTC. The genes are TRBV5-6 and TRBJ2-1; the D is unclear. The CDR3 runs 13 residues. CDR1 and CDR2 from the germline V gene are SGHDT and YYEEEE. The ends were cut back, 1 base at V and 4 bases at J, with 6 bases in the middle.